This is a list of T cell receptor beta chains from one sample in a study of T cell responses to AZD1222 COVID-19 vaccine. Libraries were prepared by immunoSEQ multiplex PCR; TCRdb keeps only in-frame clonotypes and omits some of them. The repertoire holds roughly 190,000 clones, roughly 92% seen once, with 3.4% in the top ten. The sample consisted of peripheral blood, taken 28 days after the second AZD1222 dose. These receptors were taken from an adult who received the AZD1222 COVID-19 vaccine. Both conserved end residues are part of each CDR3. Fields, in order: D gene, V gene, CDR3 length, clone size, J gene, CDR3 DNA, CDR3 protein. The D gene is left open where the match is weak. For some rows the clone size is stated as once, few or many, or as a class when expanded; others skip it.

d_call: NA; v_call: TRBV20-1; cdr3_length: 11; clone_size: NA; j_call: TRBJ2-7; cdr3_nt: TGCAGTGCTAGAGGGAGCTACGAGCAGTACTTC; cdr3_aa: CSARGSYEQYF
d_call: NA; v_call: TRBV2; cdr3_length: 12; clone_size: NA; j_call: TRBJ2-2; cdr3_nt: TGTGCCAGCAGTGGGGATACCGGGGAGCTGTTTTTT; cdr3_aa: CASSGDTGELFF
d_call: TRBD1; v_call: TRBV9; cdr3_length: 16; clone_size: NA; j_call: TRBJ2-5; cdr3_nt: TGTGCCAGCACCCTAGGAGAGGGGGCTGGGCAAGAGACCCAGTACTTC; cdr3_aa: CASTLGEGAGQETQYF
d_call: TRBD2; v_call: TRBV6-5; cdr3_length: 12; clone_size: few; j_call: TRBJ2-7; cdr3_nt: TGTGCCACCCAGCGGGGCTCCTACGAGCAGTACTTC; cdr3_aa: CATQRGSYEQYF
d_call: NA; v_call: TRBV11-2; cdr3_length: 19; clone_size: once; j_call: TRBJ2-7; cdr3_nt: TGTGCCAGCAGCTTAGAGGAATGGGGGCGGAGGGGTGAATCCTACGAGCAGTACTTC; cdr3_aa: CASSLEEWGRRGESYEQYF
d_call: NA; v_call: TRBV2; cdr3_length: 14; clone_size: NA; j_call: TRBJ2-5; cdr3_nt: TGTGCCACACTCCCCGAGGTAGACCAAGAGACCCAGTACTTC; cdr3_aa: CATLPEVDQETQYF
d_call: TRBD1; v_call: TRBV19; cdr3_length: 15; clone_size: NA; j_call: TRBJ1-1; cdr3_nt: TGTGCCAGTAGTAGAGGGACAGGACTGAACACTGAAGCTTTCTTT; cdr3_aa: CASSRGTGLNTEAFF
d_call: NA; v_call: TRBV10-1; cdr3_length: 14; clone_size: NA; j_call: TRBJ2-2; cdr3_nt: TGCGCCAGCAGTGACTTCGGCGGCACCGGGGAGCTGTTTTTT; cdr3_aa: CASSDFGGTGELFF
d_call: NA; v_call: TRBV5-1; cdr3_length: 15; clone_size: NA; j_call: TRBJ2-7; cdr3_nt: TGCGCCAGCAGCTTGGGGTCAGGAGGGGACTACGAGCAGTACTTC; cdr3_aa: CASSLGSGGDYEQYF
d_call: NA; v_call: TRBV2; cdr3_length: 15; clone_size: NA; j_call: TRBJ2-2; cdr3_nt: TGTGCCAGCAGTGCGTTGGCTCCCCGCGCCGGGGAGCTGTTTTTT; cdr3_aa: CASSALAPRAGELFF
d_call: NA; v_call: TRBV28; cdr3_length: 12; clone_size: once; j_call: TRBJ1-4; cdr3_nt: TGTGCCAGCAGTGGGTCGTATGAAAAACTGTTTTTT; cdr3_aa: CASSGSYEKLFF
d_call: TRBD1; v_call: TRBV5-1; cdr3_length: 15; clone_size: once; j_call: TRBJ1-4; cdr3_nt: TGCGCCAGCAGCCCAGGGACAGGGCTTAATGAAAAACTGTTTTTT; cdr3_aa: CASSPGTGLNEKLFF
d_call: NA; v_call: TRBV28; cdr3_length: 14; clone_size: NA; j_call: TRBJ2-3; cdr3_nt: TGTGCCAGCACTACGACTAGGGTCACAGATACGCAGTATTTT; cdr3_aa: CASTTTRVTDTQYF
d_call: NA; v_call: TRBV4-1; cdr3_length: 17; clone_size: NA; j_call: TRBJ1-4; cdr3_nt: TGCGCCAGCAGCCAAGCTCGATCCGAATCGTCATATGAAAAACTGTTTTTT; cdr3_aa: CASSQARSESSYEKLFF
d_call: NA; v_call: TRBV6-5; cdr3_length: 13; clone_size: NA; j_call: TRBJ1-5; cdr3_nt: TGTGCCAGCAGTCTACAGGGCAATCAGCCCCAGCATTTT; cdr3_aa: CASSLQGNQPQHF